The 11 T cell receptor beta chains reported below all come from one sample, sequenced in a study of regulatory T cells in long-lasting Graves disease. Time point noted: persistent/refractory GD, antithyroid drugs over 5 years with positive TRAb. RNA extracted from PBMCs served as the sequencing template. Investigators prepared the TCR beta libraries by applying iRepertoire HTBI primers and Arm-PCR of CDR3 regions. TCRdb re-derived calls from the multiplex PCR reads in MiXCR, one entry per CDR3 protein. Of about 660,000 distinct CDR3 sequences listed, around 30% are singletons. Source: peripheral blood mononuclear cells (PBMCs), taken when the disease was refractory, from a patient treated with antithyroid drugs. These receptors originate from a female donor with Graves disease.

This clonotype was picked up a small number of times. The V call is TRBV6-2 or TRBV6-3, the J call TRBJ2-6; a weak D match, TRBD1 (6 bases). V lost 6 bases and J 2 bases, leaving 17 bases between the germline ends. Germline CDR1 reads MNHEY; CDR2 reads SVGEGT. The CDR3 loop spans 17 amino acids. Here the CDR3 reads CASSPRTPGAGANVLTF. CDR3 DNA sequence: TGTGCCAGCAGCCCGAGAACCCCAGGGGCTGGGGCCAACGTCCTGACTTTC.

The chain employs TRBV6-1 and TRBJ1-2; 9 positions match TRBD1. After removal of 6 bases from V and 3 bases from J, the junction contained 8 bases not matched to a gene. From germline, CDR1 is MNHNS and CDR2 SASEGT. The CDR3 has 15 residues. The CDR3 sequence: CASRATGQGYYGYTF. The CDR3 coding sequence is TGTGCCAGCAGGGCAACGGGACAGGGCTACTATGGCTACACCTTC.

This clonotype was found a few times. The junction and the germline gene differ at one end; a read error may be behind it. CDR3 in amino acids: CSARDRGRGAGELFF. In nucleotides, the CDR3 is TGCAGTGCTCGAGACAGGGGGCGCGGGGCCGGGGAGCTGTTTTTT. The chain employs TRBV20-1 and TRBJ2-2, with 10 bases aligning to TRBD1. Germline V CDR1 and CDR2: DFQATT, SNEGSKA (reference sequence). The CDR3 spans 15 residues.

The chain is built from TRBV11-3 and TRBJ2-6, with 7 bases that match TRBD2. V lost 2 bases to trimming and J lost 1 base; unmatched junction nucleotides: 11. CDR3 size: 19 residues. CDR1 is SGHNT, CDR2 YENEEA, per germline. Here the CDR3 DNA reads TGTGCCAGCAGCTTAATTCTGCGGCAGGGAGGGTCTGGGGCCAACGTCCTGACTTTC. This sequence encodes CASSLILRQGGSGANVLTF.

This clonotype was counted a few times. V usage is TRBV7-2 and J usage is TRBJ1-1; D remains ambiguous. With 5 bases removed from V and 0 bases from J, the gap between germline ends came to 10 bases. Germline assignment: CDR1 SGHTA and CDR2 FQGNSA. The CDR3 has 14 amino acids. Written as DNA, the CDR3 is TGTGCCAGCAGCATAAGACTATTGAACACTGAAGCTTTCTTT. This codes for CASSIRLLNTEAFF.

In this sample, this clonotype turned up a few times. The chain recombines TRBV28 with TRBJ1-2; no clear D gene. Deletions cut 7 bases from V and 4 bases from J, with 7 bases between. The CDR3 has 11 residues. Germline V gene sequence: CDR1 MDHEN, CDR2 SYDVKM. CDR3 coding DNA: TGTGCCAGCACGACACTCTATGGCTACACCTTC. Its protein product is CASTTLYGYTF.

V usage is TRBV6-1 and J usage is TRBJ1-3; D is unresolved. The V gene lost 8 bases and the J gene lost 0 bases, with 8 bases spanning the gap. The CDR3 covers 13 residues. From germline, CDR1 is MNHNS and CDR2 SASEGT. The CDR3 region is CASFASSGNTIYF. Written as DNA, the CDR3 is TGTGCCAGCTTCGCTAGCTCTGGAAACACCATATATTTT.

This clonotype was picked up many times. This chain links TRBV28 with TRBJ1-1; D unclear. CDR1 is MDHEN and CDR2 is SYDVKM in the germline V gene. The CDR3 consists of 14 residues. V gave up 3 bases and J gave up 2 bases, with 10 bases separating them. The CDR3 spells CASSFPGDNTEAFF. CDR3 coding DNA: TGTGCCAGCAGTTTTCCAGGAGATAACACTGAAGCTTTCTTT.

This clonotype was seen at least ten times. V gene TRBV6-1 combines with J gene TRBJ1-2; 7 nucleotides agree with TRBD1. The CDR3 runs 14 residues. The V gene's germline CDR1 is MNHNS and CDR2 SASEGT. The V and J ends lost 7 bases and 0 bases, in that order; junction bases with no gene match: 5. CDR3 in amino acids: CASTRTGANYGYTF. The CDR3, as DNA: TGTGCCAGCACACGGACAGGCGCTAACTATGGCTACACCTTC.

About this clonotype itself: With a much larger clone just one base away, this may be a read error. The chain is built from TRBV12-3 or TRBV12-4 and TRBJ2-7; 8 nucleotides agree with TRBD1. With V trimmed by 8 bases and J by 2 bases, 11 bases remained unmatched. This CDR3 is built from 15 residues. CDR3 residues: CASGSRQGTTYEQYF. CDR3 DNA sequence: TGTGCCAGCGGTTCGAGACAGGGGACGACCTACGAGCAGTACTTC.

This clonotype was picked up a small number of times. CDR3 protein: CSAREPSGRGPNEKLFF. The DNA of the CDR3 is TGCAGTGCTAGAGAACCCTCGGGCAGGGGGCCTAATGAAAAACTGTTTTTT. The genes are TRBV20-1 and TRBJ1-4, with TRBD1 identical over 8 bases. V shed 0 bases and J 3 bases; nucleotides not matched to a gene: 9. Germline V lookup: CDR1 DFQATT, CDR2 SNEGSKA (reference sequence). The CDR3 sequence is 17 residues long.